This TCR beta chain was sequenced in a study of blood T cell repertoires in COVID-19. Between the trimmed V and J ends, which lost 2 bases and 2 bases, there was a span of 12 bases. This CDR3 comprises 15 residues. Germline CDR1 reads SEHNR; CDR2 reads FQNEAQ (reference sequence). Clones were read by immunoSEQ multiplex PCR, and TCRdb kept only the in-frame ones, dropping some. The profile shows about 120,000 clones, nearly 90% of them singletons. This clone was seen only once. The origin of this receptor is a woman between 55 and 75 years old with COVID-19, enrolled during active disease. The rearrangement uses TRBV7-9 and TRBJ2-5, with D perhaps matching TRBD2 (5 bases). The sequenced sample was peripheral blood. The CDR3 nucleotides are TGTGCCAGCAGCTTACTGTCCGGACTGCAAGAGACCCAGTACTTC. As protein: CASSLLSGLQETQYF.